The present entry profiles one T cell receptor beta chain with its context. Profiling relied on immunoSEQ multiplex PCR, and the TCRdb table lists in-frame clones only, not all of them. The data hold nearly 20,000 clones, with less than 85% observed a single time. The sample comes from a study of PD-1 blockade in classical Hodgkin lymphoma. The CDR3 is 11 residues long. Germline V gene data show CDR1 as KGHSH and CDR2 as LQKENI. Trimming took off 8 bases at V and 3 bases at J, with 7 bases between the two ends. The sample's time point: cycle 4 day 1 (C4D1), after less than seven weeks of nivolumab. Autologous stem cell transplantation was followed by relapse in every patient, and brentuximab vedotin exposure varied. Using magnetic negative selection, the CD4+ T cells were separated out of thawed PBMCs. Complete response, partial response or progressive disease constituted the best responses recorded.

The chain recombines TRBV18 with TRBJ1-1; D call uncertain. This material consisted of CD4+ T cells from blood, taken before the fourth cycle of nivolumab. This TCR was sampled from a human donor with classical Hodgkin lymphoma. CDR3 residues: CASLEDTEAFF. In DNA form, the CDR3 reads TGTGCCAGCCTCGAGGACACTGAAGCTTTCTTT.